These T cell receptor beta chains were read from a single sample in a study of blood T cell repertoires in COVID-19. Sequencing was performed with immunoSEQ multiplex PCR; in TCRdb, only in-frame clones are kept and a portion is missing. The table records 430,000 or so clones, around 90% of them present only once. What was sequenced was peripheral blood. These TCRs come from a man between 18 and 29 years old with COVID-19, enrolled during active disease. Both conserved end residues are part of each CDR3. The D gene is left open where the match is weak. Clone size is not always given. Where it is, it says once, few, many or a class for expanded clones.

size,D,J,V,CDR3,DNA
NA,NA,TRBJ2-7,TRBV5-1,CASSLVTEAYEQYF,TGCGCCAGCAGCTTGGTTACTGAGGCCTACGAGCAGTACTTC
NA,TRBD2,TRBJ2-1,TRBV19,CATRRPGLAANEQFF,TGTGCCACTCGACGCCCGGGACTAGCGGCGAATGAGCAGTTCTTC
NA,NA,TRBJ1-3,TRBV27,CATRRDNTIYF,TGTGCCACTAGGAGGGATAACACCATATATTTT
NA,TRBD1,TRBJ2-1,TRBV5-1,CASSLLPGQGYEQFF,TGCGCCAGCAGCTTACTTCCGGGACAGGGATATGAGCAGTTCTTC
NA,TRBD2,TRBJ2-1,TRBV18,CASSPRTSGGVSYNEQFF,TGTGCCAGCTCACCCCGGACTAGCGGGGGAGTATCCTACAATGAGCAGTTCTTC
NA,NA,TRBJ2-4,TRBV29-1,CSVGGVAKNIQYF,TGCAGCGTTGGAGGCGTAGCCAAAAACATTCAGTACTTC
once,TRBD1,TRBJ1-2,TRBV27,CASSLRDRNYGYTF,TGTGCCAGCAGTTTACGGGACAGAAACTATGGCTACACCTTC
NA,NA,TRBJ1-6,TRBV6-5,CASSSIPAGVNSPLHF,TGTGCCAGCAGTTCCATCCCCGCGGGGGTTAATTCACCCCTCCACTTT
NA,TRBD1,TRBJ1-2,TRBV2,CASSGSGQSYGYTF,TGTGCCAGCAGTGGATCGGGACAGTCCTATGGCTACACCTTC
NA,NA,TRBJ2-1,TRBV24-1,CATSDPPGNEQFF,TGTGCCACCAGTGATCCCCCGGGGAATGAGCAGTTCTTC
NA,TRBD1,TRBJ1-2,TRBV27,CASWRQGRGYTF,TGTGCCAGCTGGAGACAGGGTCGAGGCTACACCTTC
NA,NA,TRBJ1-5,TRBV24-1,CATQGSSNQPQHF,TGTGCCACCCAGGGATCTAGCAATCAGCCCCAGCATTTT
NA,TRBD1,TRBJ2-7,TRBV2,CASSTGGNLGYEQYF,TGTGCCAGCAGTACAGGGGGAAATTTGGGCTACGAGCAGTACTTC
NA,TRBD1,TRBJ1-4,TRBV7-9,CASSSMEQGINEKLFF,TGTGCCAGCAGCTCAATGGAACAGGGGATTAATGAAAAACTGTTTTTT
NA,TRBD1,TRBJ2-7,TRBV18,CASSPDRGQIYEQYF,TGTGCCAGCTCCCCAGACAGGGGGCAAATCTACGAGCAGTACTTC
NA,NA,TRBJ2-1,TRBV11-2,CASSFSHNEQFF,TGTGCCAGCAGCTTTTCTCACAATGAGCAGTTCTTC
few,TRBD2,TRBJ2-5,TRBV9,CASSAGTSGNQETQYF,TGTGCCAGCAGCGCAGGGACTAGCGGGAACCAAGAGACCCAGTACTTC
NA,NA,TRBJ1-2,TRBV7-9,CASSLGFRTGGYTF,TGTGCCAGCAGCTTAGGGTTCCGGACTGGGGGCTACACCTTC
NA,TRBD2,TRBJ2-7,TRBV11-3,CASSLGGSYYEQYF,TGTGCCAGCAGCTTAGGCGGGAGTTATTATGAGCAGTACTTC
NA,TRBD1,TRBJ2-4,TRBV6-5,CASSSGTPTGVQYF,TGTGCCAGCAGTTCCGGGACGCCCACAGGGGTTCAGTACTTC
NA,TRBD2,TRBJ2-5,TRBV6-5,CASSYSRTSGRATQYF,TGTGCCAGCAGTTACTCGAGGACTAGCGGGCGGGCGACCCAGTACTTC
NA,TRBD2,TRBJ2-3,TRBV24-1,CATGRADTQYF,TGTGCCACAGGGAGGGCAGATACGCAGTATTTT
NA,NA,TRBJ1-5,TRBV15,CATSRDSLGQSNQPQHF,TGTGCCACCAGCAGAGATTCGCTCGGACAGAGTAATCAGCCCCAGCATTTT
NA,TRBD1,TRBJ1-6,TRBV14,CASSQMFGQGHNSPLHF,TGTGCCAGCAGCCAAATGTTTGGACAGGGGCATAATTCACCCCTCCACTTT
many,TRBD1,TRBJ1-1,TRBV12-5,CASGSLLRDRIGTRDMNTEAFF,TGTGCTAGTGGTTCTTTGCTCCGGGACAGGATCGGTACTCGGGATATGAACACTGAAGCTTTCTTT
NA,TRBD1,TRBJ1-1,TRBV7-9,CASSKQGAARTEAFF,TGTGCCAGCAGCAAACAGGGGGCCGCGAGGACTGAAGCTTTCTTT